This T cell receptor (beta chain) was recovered during a study of shared clonotypes between healthy human individuals. This table comes from immunoSEQ multiplex PCR, and its TCRdb copy is limited to in-frame clones, with some not included. The repertoire holds roughly 700,000 clones, around 90% seen once, with 30% to 35% in the top ten. Looked up from germline, CDR1 is MNHNY and CDR2 is SVGAGI (reference sequence). V lost 6 bases and J lost 5, with 13 bases in between. The length of the CDR3 is 13 residues. The TCR sequence derives from a man younger than 35 in good health. Some clones in this sample may be carry-over from other donors' samples. The chain recombines TRBV6-6 with TRBJ2-5; D gene ambiguous. Sequenced: memory CD8+ T cells from PBMCs. Sample subset: CD45RO+ cells pooled with CCR7-negative TemRA cells. The CDR3 coding sequence is TGTGCCAGCAGCCCCGGGTTGTACGAGACCCAGTACTTC. Protein: CASSPGLYETQYF.